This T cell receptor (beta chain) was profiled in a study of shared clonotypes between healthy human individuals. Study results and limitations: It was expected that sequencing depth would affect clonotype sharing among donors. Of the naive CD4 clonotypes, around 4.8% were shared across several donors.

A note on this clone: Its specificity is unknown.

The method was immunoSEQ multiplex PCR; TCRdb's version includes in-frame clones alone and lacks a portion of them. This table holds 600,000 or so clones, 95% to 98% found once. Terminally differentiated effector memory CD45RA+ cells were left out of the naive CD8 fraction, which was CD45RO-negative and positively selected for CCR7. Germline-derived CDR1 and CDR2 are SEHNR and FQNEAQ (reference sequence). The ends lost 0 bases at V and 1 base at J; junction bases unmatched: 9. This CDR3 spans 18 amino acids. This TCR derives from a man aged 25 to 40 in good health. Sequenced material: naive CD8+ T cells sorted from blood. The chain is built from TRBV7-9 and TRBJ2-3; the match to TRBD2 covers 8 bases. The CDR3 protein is CASSLARAQTSGTDTQYF. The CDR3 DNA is TGTGCCAGCAGCTTAGCCCGAGCCCAGACTAGCGGCACAGATACGCAGTATTTT.